This TCR beta chain was identified in a study of human T cells and chemical hapten exposure. Study-wide background: Patients, a majority of them female, were diagnosed with alopecia areata, totalis or universalis.

Attachment of unique molecular identifiers to individual cDNA molecules was performed in the library. TCRdb re-called the RACE reads through MiXCR, storing one row per CDR3 protein. This table holds some 79,000 distinct CDR3 sequences, 8.5% to 12% found once. The time point here: patch test 2, 6 weeks after DPC sensitization. Treatment of the sample: therapeutic diphenylcyclopropenone sensitization with weekly scalp DPC. The study drew its donors from alopecia patients who were 18 to 70 years old and suitable for DPC. This clonotype was counted at least ten times. Its antigen is unidentified. Study results and limitations: Large CDR3 similarity clusters arose significantly more often from expanded TCRs than from controls.

Per germline, CDR1 SEHNR and CDR2 FQNEAQ (reference sequence). Trimming stripped 7 bases from V and 0 bases from J, with 12 bases between. The CDR3 contains 14 residues. This chain joins TRBV7-9 and TRBJ2-5; weak D call: TRBD2 (6 bases). Specimen: whole blood, collected in connection with sensitization to the hapten diphenylcyclopropenone (DPC). The source of this sequence is a woman aged 45-60 years with alopecia areata. Some clones in this sample may be carry-over from other donors' samples. CDR3 coding DNA: TGTGCCAGCAAGCCGGGGGAGTACCAAGAGACCCAGTACTTC. Translated, it gives CASKPGEYQETQYF.